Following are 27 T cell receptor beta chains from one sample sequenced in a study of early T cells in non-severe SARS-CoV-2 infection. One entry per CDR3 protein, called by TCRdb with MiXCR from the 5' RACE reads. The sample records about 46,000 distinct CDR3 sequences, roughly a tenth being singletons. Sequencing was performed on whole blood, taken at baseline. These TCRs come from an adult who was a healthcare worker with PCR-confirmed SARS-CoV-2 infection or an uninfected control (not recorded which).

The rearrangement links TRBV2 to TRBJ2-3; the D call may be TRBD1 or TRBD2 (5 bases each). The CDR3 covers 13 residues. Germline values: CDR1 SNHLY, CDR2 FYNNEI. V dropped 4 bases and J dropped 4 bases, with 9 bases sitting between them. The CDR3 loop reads CASSGGVADTQYF. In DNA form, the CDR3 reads TGTGCCAGCAGTGGAGGGGTGGCAGATACGCAGTATTTT.

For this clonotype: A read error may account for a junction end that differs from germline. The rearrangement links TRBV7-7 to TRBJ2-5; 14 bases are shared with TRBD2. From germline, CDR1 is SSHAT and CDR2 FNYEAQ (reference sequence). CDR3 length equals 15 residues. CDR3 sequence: CASSGGLAGVETQYF. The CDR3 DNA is TGTGCTAGCAGCGGGGGACTAGCGGGAGTTGAGACCCAGTACTTC.

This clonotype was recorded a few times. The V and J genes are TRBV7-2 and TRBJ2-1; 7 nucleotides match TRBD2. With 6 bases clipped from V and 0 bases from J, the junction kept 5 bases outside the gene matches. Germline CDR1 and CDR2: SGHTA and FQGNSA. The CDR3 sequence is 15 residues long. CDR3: CASSSGGGSYNEQFF. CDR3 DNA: TGTGCCAGCAGTTCGGGCGGGGGCTCCTACAATGAGCAGTTCTTC.

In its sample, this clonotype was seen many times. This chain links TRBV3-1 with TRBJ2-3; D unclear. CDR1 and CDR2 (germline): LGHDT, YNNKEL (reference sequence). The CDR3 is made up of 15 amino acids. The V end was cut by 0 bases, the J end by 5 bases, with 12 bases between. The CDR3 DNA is TGTGCCAGCAGCCAAGATCTCGTGAGGATAGATACGCAGTATTTT. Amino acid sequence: CASSQDLVRIDTQYF.

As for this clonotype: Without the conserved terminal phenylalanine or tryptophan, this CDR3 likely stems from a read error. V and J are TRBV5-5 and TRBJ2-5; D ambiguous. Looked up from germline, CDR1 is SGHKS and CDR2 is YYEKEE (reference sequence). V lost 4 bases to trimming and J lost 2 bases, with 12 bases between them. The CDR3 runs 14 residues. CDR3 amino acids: CASSTWTAQETQYS. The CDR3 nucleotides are TGTGCCAGCAGCACCTGGACGGCACAAGAGACCCAGTACTCC.

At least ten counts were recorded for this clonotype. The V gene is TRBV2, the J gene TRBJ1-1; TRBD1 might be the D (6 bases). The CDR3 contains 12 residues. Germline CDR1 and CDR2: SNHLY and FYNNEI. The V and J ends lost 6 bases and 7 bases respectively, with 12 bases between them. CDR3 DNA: TGTGCCAGCAGCACAGGGTTGGGTGAAGCTTTCTTT. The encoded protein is CASSTGLGEAFF.

DNA for the CDR3: TGTGCCAGTAGTATGAGGACAGGGGCCGTCAATGAGCAGTTCTTC. This encodes CASSMRTGAVNEQFF. The V and J genes are TRBV19 and TRBJ2-1, with 9 bases lining up with TRBD1. Germline trimming cut 3 bases from V and 6 bases from J; bases unmatched to any gene: 6. Germline V gene data show CDR1 as LNHDA and CDR2 as SQIVND (reference sequence). The CDR3 runs to 15 residues.

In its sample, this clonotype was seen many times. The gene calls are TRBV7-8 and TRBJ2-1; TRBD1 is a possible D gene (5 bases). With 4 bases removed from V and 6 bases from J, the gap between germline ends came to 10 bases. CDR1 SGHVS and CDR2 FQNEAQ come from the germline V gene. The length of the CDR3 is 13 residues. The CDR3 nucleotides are TGTGCCAGCAGCTCAAGGGGCGGCAATGAGCAGTTCTTC. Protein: CASSSRGGNEQFF.

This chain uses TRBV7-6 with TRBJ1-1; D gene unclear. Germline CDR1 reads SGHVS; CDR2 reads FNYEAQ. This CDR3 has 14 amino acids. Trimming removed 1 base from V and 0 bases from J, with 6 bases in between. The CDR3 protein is CASSLENLNTEAFF. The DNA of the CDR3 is TGTGCCAGCAGCTTAGAGAACCTGAACACTGAAGCTTTCTTT.

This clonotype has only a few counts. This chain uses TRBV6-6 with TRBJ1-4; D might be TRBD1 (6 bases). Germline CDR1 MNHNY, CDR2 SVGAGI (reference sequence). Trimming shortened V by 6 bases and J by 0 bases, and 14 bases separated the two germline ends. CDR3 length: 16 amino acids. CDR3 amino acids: CASSPGQYATNEKLFF. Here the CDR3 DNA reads TGTGCCAGCAGCCCGGGACAATACGCAACTAATGAAAAACTGTTTTTT.

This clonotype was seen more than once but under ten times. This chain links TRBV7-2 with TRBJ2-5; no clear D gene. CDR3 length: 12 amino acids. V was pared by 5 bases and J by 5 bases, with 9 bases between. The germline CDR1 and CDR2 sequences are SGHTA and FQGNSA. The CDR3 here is CASSKPPETQYF. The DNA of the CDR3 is TGTGCCAGCAGCAAACCTCCGGAGACCCAGTACTTC.

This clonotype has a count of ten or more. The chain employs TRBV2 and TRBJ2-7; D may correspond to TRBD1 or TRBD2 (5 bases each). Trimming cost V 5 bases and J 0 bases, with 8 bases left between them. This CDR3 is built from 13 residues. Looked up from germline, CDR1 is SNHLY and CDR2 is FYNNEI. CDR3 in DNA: TGTGCCAGCAGTTGGGACGACTCCTACGAGCAGTACTTC. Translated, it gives CASSWDDSYEQYF.

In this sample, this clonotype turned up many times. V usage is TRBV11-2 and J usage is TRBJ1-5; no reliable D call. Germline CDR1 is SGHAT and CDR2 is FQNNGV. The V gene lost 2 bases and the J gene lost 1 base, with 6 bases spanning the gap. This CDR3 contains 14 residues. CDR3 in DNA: TGTGCCAGCAGCTTATCGGACAGCAATCAGCCCCAGCATTTT. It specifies CASSLSDSNQPQHF.

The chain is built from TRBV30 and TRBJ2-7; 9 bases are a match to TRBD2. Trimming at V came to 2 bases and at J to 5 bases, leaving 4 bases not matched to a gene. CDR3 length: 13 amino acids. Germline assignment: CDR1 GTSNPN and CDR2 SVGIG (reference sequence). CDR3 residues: CAWSWIAGDEQYF. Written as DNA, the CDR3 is TGTGCCTGGAGTTGGATAGCGGGAGACGAGCAGTACTTC.

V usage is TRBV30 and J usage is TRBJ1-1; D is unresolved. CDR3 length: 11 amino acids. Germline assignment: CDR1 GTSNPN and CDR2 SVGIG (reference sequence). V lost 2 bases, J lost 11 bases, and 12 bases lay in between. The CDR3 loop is CAWSTMGRAFF. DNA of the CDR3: TGTGCCTGGAGTACGATGGGTAGGGCTTTCTTT.

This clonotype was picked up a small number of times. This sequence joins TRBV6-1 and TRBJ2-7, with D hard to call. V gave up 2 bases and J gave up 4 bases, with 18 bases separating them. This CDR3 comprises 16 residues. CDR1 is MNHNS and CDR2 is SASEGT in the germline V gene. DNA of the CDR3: TGTGCCAGCAGTGAATCGATAAGTAAGCCAGATTACGAGCAGTACTTC. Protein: CASSESISKPDYEQYF.

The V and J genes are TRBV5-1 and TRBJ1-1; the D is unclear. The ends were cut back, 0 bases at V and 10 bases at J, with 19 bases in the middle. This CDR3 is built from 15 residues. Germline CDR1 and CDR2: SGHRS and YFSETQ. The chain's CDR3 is CASSLARMDLEGAFF. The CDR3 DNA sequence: TGCGCCAGCAGCTTGGCGAGGATGGACCTTGAAGGAGCTTTCTTT.

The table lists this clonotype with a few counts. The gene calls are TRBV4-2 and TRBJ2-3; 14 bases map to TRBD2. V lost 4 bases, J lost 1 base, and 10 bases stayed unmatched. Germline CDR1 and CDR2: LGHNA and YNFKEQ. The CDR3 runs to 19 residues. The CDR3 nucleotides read TGTGCCAGCAGCCCGTACCCGACTAGCGGGAGGGGAGGCACAGATACGCAGTATTTT. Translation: CASSPYPTSGRGGTDTQYF.

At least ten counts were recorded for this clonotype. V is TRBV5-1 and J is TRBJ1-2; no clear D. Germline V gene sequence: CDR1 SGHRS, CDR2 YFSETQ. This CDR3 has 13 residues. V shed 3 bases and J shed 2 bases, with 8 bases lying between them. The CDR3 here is CASSSERNYGYTF. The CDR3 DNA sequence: TGCGCCAGCAGCTCAGAGCGAAACTATGGCTACACCTTC.

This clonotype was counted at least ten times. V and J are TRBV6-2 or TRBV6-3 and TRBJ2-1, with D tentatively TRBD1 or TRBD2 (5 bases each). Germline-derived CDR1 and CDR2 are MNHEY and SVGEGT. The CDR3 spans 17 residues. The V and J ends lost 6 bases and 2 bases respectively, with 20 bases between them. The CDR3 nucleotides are TGTGCCAGCAGCTACCGATTGAGGGACGGAACCTACAATGAGCAGTTCTTC. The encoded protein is CASSYRLRDGTYNEQFF.

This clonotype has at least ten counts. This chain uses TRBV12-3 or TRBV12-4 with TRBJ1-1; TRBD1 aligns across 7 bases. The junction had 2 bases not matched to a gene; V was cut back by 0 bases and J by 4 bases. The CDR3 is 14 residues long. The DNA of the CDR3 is TGTGCCAGCAGTTTAGCGCAGGGGGGCACTGAAGCTTTCTTT. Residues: CASSLAQGGTEAFF.

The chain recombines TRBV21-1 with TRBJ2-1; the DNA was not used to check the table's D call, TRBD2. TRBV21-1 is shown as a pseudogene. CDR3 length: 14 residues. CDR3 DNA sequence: TGTGCCAGCAGCGGCCGAAGGACTAGCGGGGAGCAGTTCTTC. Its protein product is CASSGRRTSGEQFF.

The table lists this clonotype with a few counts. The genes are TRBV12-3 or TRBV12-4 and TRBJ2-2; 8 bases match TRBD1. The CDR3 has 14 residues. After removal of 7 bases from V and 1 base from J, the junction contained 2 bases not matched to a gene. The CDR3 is CASNGQGNTGELFF. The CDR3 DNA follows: TGTGCCAGCAATGGACAGGGGAACACCGGGGAGCTGTTTTTT.

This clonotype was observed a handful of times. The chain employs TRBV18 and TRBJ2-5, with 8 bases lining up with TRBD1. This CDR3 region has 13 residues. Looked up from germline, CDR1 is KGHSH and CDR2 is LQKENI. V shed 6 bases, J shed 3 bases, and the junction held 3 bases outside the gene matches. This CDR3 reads CASSDRVKETQYF. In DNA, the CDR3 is TGTGCCAGCTCGGACAGGGTGAAAGAGACCCAGTACTTC.

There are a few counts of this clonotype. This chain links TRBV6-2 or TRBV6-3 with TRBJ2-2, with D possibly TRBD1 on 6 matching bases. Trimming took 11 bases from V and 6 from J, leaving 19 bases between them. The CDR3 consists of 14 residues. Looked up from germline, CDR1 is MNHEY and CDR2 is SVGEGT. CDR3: CAGHSGQFAGELFF. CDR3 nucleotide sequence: TGTGCCGGACACTCAGGACAGTTCGCCGGGGAGCTGTTTTTT.

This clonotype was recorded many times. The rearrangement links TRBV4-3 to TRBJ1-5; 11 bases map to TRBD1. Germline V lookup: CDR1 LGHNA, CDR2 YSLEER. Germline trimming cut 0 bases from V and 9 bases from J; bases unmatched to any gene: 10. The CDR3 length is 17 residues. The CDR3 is CASSQDATGQGERPQHF. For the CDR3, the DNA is TGCGCCAGCAGCCAAGATGCCACGGGACAGGGGGAGCGGCCCCAGCATTTT.

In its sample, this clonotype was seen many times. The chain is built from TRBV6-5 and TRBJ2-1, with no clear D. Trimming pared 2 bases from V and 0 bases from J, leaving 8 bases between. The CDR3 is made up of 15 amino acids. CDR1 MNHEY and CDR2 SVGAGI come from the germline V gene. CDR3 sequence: CASSYGQDSYNEQFF. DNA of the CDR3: TGTGCCAGCAGTTACGGGCAGGACTCCTACAATGAGCAGTTCTTC.